This entry lists 8 T cell receptor beta chains sequenced from one sample in a study of blood T cell repertoires in COVID-19 (dated by TCRdb to 2020 to 2022). The method was the immunoSEQ multiplex PCR assay. Here the immuneACCESS table is served through TCRdb, limited to in-frame sequences with V and J called. Missing clones are a known gap in these copies; in checked studies unresolved V genes cover under half, and the rest lacks a known reason. In this sample the table shows almost 90,000 clones, less than 95% of which occur a single time. The ten largest clones capture approximately 7% of the sample. The sequencing sample was made of peripheral blood. The receptors were gathered from a man aged 18 to 30 with COVID-19, enrolled during active disease.

The gene calls are TRBV5-6 and TRBJ2-5, with 9 bases fitting TRBD1. J gave up 3 bases and V 4 bases, and 1 base lay outside the gene matches. The CDR3 runs to 13 residues. The germline V gene encodes CDR1 SGHDT and CDR2 YYEEEE. The CDR3 DNA sequence: TGTGCCAGCAGCCGGGACAGGGAAGAGACCCAGTACTTC. It is translated as CASSRDREETQYF.

In nucleotides, the CDR3 is TGTGCCAGCTCACCTGCGGCCCCCGCCGAGCAGTACTTC. Translated, it gives CASSPAAPAEQYF. The chain recombines TRBV18 with TRBJ2-7; no firm D call. The V gene lost 3 bases and the J gene lost 6 bases, with 12 bases spanning the gap. The germline V gene encodes CDR1 KGHSH and CDR2 LQKENI. The CDR3 is 13 amino acids.

The V gene is TRBV29-1, the J gene TRBJ2-7; D not resolved. Trimming shortened V by 2 bases and J by 4 bases, and 12 bases separated the two germline ends. The CDR3 covers 13 residues. Per the germline V gene, CDR1 is SQVTM and CDR2 is ANQGSEA. The CDR3, as DNA: TGCAGCGTTGAATGGGCAGGTACATACGAGCAGTACTTC. Encoded protein: CSVEWAGTYEQYF.

As to this clone: Sequence at one end of the junction differs from germline and may be a read error. V and J are TRBV7-9 and TRBJ1-4; a weak D match, TRBD1 (5 bases). Germline V gene sequence: CDR1 SEHNR, CDR2 FQNEAQ (reference sequence). This CDR3 is built from 15 residues. The CDR3 here is CASSLALGAVEKLLF. The CDR3 bases are TGTGCCAGCAGCTTAGCCCTTGGGGCAGTAGAAAAACTGCTTTTT.

Details on this clone: The junction differs from germline at one of its ends, possibly a read error. The chain is built from TRBV11-2 and TRBJ1-2; no firm D call. There are 11 residues in the CDR3. Germline CDR1 reads SGHAT; CDR2 reads FQNNGV. CDR3 DNA sequence: TGTGCCAGCAGCTCCCTAGGCGTCAGAATCTTC. This translates into CASSSLGVRIF.

The chain combines TRBV30 with TRBJ2-7, with D possibly matching TRBD1 (5 bases). The CDR3 is 14 amino acids. The germline V and J ends were trimmed by 0 bases and 5 bases, with 14 bases remaining between them. Per germline, CDR1 GTSNPN and CDR2 SVGIG (reference sequence). CDR3 residues: CAWSVETALNEQYF. CDR3 sequence (DNA): TGTGCCTGGAGTGTAGAGACAGCTCTGAACGAGCAGTACTTC.

The V and J genes are TRBV28 and TRBJ1-5; tentatively, D is TRBD1 (6 bases). Trimming left V 5 bases short and J 2 bases short, with 22 bases between. This CDR3 is 18 amino acids long. Germline lookup yields CDR1 MDHEN and CDR2 SYDVKM. DNA of the CDR3: TGTGCCAGCAGTCGTTTCACTACAGGGAAAAGAGGCAATCAGCCCCAGCATTTT. This sequence encodes CASSRFTTGKRGNQPQHF.

This chain uses TRBV18 with TRBJ1-5; D is undetermined. This CDR3 spans 16 amino acids. Trimming cost V 3 bases and J 5 bases, with 17 bases left between them. Germline CDR1 KGHSH, CDR2 LQKENI. In DNA, the CDR3 is TGTGCCAGCTCACCCACTGCATATATAACGGATCAGCCCCAGCATTTT. This translates into CASSPTAYITDQPQHF. Variable domain in full (rest from reference TRBV18 and TRBJ1-5): NAGVMQNPRHLVRRRGQEARLRCSPMKGHSHVYWYRQLPEEGLKFMVYLQKENIIDESGMPKERFSAEFPKEGPSILRIQQVVRGDSAAYFCASSPTAYITDQPQHFGDGTRLSIL.